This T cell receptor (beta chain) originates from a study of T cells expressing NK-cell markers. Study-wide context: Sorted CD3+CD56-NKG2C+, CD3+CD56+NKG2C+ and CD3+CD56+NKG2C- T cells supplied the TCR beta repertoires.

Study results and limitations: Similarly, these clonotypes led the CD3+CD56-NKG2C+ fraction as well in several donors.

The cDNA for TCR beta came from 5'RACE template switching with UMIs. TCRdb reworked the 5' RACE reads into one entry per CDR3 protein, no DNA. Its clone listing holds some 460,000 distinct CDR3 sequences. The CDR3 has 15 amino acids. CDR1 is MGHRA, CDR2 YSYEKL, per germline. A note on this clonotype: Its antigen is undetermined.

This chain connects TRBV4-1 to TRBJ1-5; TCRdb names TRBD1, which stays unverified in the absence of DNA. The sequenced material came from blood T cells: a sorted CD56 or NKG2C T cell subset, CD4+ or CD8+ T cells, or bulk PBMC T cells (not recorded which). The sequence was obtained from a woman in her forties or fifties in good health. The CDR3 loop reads CASSQEDNDYQPQHF.